These 5 T cell receptor beta chains were sequenced from one sample in a study of shared clonotypes between healthy human individuals. Sequenced by immunoSEQ multiplex PCR; TCRdb stores in-frame clones only, minus some. Altogether around 750,000 clones are present, roughly 70% being singletons, with the ten largest covering around 1.6%. The sequencing input was memory CD4+ T cells sorted from blood. Sample subset: CD45RA-negative fraction. Every receptor here comes from a woman in her thirties in good health.

This chain connects TRBV30 to TRBJ2-7, with a tentative D call TRBD1 (5 bases). V was pared by 0 bases and J by 0 bases, with 12 bases between. The CDR3 contains 15 residues. Germline values: CDR1 GTSNPN, CDR2 SVGIG (reference sequence). The CDR3 protein is CAWSVHLGLSYEQYF. DNA for the CDR3: TGTGCCTGGAGTGTACATCTGGGGCTCTCCTACGAGCAGTACTTC.

This clone was recorded a few times. The gene calls are TRBV5-1 and TRBJ2-1; 11 bases agree with TRBD2. Trimming at V came to 0 bases and at J to 8 bases, leaving 10 bases not matched to a gene. The CDR3 has 17 amino acids. The germline gives CDR1 SGHRS, CDR2 YFSETQ. CDR3 sequence (DNA): TGCGCCAGCAGCTTGGCCCAAACTAGCGGGAGTAAGGATGAGCAGTTCTTC. Translation gives CASSLAQTSGSKDEQFF.

This sequence joins TRBV9 and TRBJ2-2, with D hard to call. Trimming left V 6 bases short and J 4 bases short, with 19 bases between. This CDR3 comprises 16 residues. Germline V gene data show CDR1 as SGDLS and CDR2 as YYNGEE. CDR3 sequence (DNA): TGTGCCAGCACCCCCTGGGAAGAACTCTCCACCGGGGAGCTGTTTTTT. Translating gives CASTPWEELSTGELFF.

The rearrangement joins TRBV11-2 to TRBJ2-7, with 7 bases identical to TRBD2. J was trimmed by 6 bases and V by 4 bases; bases with no gene match: 9. The germline gives CDR1 SGHAT, CDR2 FQNNGV. The CDR3 runs 14 residues. DNA of the CDR3: TGTGCCAGCAGCTCCACTGGGGGGAGGGTCGAGCAGTACTTC. Translated, it gives CASSSTGGRVEQYF.

This clone turned up a few times. The chain joins TRBV14 to TRBJ1-1; D is uncertain. Trimming took off 0 bases at V and 6 bases at J, with 8 bases between the two ends. The CDR3 contains 13 residues. From germline, CDR1 is SGHDN and CDR2 FVKESK. The DNA of the CDR3 is TGTGCCAGCAGCCAAGATCAGTTGGCTGAAGCTTTCTTT. This encodes CASSQDQLAEAFF.